Listed here is a single TCR beta chain. Its antigen is still unknown. The data are from a study of T cell responses to AZD1222 COVID-19 vaccine. Overall study results and limits: Donors skewed white British and female; clonal diversity was possibly underestimated. At baseline, just five to seven AZD1222 recipients tested seropositive. Reportedly, nearly half the spike-specific TCRs target unmutated variant regions.

Assay: immunoSEQ multiplex PCR; the TCRdb copy retains only in-frame clones and omits some. The sample has just over 80,000 clones, around 89% seen once; the top ten hold 5.7%. The CDR3 is 16 amino acids. CDR1 SEHNR and CDR2 FQNEAQ come from the germline V gene (reference sequence). V trimming: 4 bases; J trimming: 3 bases; junction bases outside the gene matches: 11. The sequencing used peripheral blood, collected on day 0 of AZD1222 vaccination. This TCR derives from an adult in good health. The gene calls are TRBV7-9 and TRBJ1-1; 7 nucleotides line up with TRBD1. As DNA, the CDR3 is TGTGCCAGCAGCTCCCGACAGGGAATGGGTGACACTGAAGCTTTCTTT. Its protein is CASSSRQGMGDTEAFF. The full variable domain, its missing parts supplied by reference TRBV7-9 and TRBJ1-1, is DTGVSQNPRHKITKRGQNVTFRCDPISEHNRLYWYRQTLGQGPEFLTYFQNEAQLEKSRLLSDRFSAERPKGSFSTLEIQRTEQGDSAMYLCASSSRQGMGDTEAFFGQGTRLTVV.